Below, 30 T cell receptor beta chains from the same sample are listed, as sequenced in a study of blood T cell repertoires in COVID-19. Sequenced by immunoSEQ multiplex PCR; TCRdb stores in-frame clones only, minus some. The repertoire holds around 100,000 clones, with approximately 84% as singletons. Specimen: peripheral blood. Source of these receptors: a woman aged 40-49 years with acute or convalescent COVID-19.

In this sample, this clone turned up once. The CDR3 sequence: CASSPPGGVGTDTQYF. The CDR3 DNA reads TGTGCCAGCTCACCACCTGGAGGGGTCGGCACAGATACGCAGTATTTT. The chain couples TRBV18 to TRBJ2-3, with TRBD2 as a possible D gene (6 bases). Germline V gives CDR1 KGHSH, CDR2 LQKENI. The ends were cut back, 0 bases at V and 1 base at J, with 11 bases in the middle. The CDR3 is 16 residues long. The variable domain in full, with the rest retrieved from reference TRBV18 and TRBJ2-3, is NAGVMQNPRHLVRRRGQEARLRCSPMKGHSHVYWYRQLPEEGLKFMVYLQKENIIDESGMPKERFSAEFPKEGPSILRIQQVVRGDSAAYFCASSPPGGVGTDTQYFGPGTRLTVL.

The V call is TRBV19, the J call TRBJ1-5; D ambiguous. Between the trimmed V and J ends, which lost 0 bases and 2 bases, there was a span of 14 bases. The germline CDR1 and CDR2 sequences are LNHDA and SQIVND (reference sequence). The CDR3 length is 17 residues. The DNA for the CDR3 is TGTGCCAGTAGTATAGACCCCAGGCACTCTGGCAATCAGCCCCAGCATTTT. Translating it yields CASSIDPRHSGNQPQHF.

The chain is built from TRBV27 and TRBJ2-3, with D maybe TRBD2 (6 bases). V lost 2 bases to trimming and J lost 7 bases, with 10 bases between them. This CDR3 contains 13 residues. Per the germline V gene, CDR1 is MNHEY and CDR2 is SMNVEV (reference sequence). The CDR3 coding sequence is TGTGCCAGCAGTTTAGGGGGGTTTAATACGCAGTATTTT. Amino acid sequence: CASSLGGFNTQYF.

The chain couples TRBV6-5 to TRBJ1-4; TRBD1 might be the D (6 bases). This CDR3 contains 13 residues. The germline gives CDR1 MNHEY, CDR2 SVGAGI. Between the trimmed V and J ends, which lost 8 bases and 4 bases, there was a span of 11 bases. The CDR3 loop reads CASQGTNNEKLFF. The CDR3 coding sequence is TGTGCCAGCCAGGGGACAAATAATGAAAAACTGTTTTTT.

This clone was seen just once. V is TRBV30 and J is TRBJ2-2; no clear D. Germline values: CDR1 GTSNPN, CDR2 SVGIG (reference sequence). The CDR3 sequence is 11 residues long. Trimming cost V 3 bases and J 7 bases, with 6 bases left between them. CDR3 sequence reads: CAWRGRGELFF. CDR3 DNA: TGTGCCTGGAGGGGCCGCGGGGAGCTGTTTTTT.

The chain recombines TRBV6-1 with TRBJ2-7; TRBD2 is a possible D gene (5 bases). Germline values: CDR1 MNHNS, CDR2 SASEGT. Trimming removed 8 bases at V and 1 base at J, with 15 bases between. The CDR3 totals 14 residues. In DNA, the CDR3 is TGTGCCAGCTTACGGGAAAGTGGGTCCTACGAGCAGTACTTC. Translated: CASLRESGSYEQYF.

This clone was counted a few times. This sequence joins TRBV6-4 and TRBJ1-2, with D possibly being TRBD1 (5 bases). Germline CDR1 is MRHNA and CDR2 is SNTAGT. Trimming took off 6 bases at V and 8 bases at J, with 22 bases between the two ends. CDR3 length: 15 residues. This CDR3 reads CASSPSAGRVEGYTF. The CDR3 DNA reads TGTGCCAGCAGCCCGAGCGCCGGCAGGGTCGAAGGCTACACCTTC.

The V call is TRBV6-5, the J call TRBJ2-1; TRBD2 matches 8 bases. There are 14 residues in the CDR3. Germline loops: CDR1 MNHEY, CDR2 SVGAGI. V dropped 4 bases and J dropped 8; count of bases not matched to a gene: 7. CDR3 amino acids: CASSSTGLGDEQFF. CDR3 nucleotide sequence: TGTGCCAGCAGTTCTACGGGACTAGGCGATGAGCAGTTCTTC.

V and J are TRBV5-1 and TRBJ2-7; D is unclear. The germline V gene has CDR1 SGHRS and CDR2 YFSETQ. V lost 4 bases, J lost 0 bases, and 8 bases lay in between. This CDR3 is built from 13 residues. The CDR3 bases are TGCGCCAGCAGCCAAATTGTCTCCTACGAGCAGTACTTC. It yields the protein CASSQIVSYEQYF.

As DNA, the CDR3 is TGTGCCAGTAGCCCGGTTCAGGCGAACACTGAAGCTTTCTTT. Its translation is CASSPVQANTEAFF. The rearrangement uses TRBV19 and TRBJ1-1; the D is unclear. The CDR3 sequence is 14 residues long. CDR1 is LNHDA, CDR2 SQIVND, per germline (reference sequence). Trimming took off 6 bases at V and 1 base at J, with 12 bases between the two ends. Full variable domain (rest looked up from reference TRBV19 and TRBJ1-1): DGGITQSPKYLFRKEGQNVTLSCEQNLNHDAMYWYRQDPGQGLRLIYYSQIVNDFQKGDIAEGYSVSREKKESFPLTVTSAQKNPTAFYLCASSPVQANTEAFFGQGTRLTVV.

The chain uses TRBV5-4 and TRBJ1-3; 12 bases agree with TRBD1. The CDR3 runs to 15 residues. Germline values: CDR1 SGHNT, CDR2 YYREEE (reference sequence). With V trimmed by 4 bases and J by 4 bases, 3 bases remained unmatched. CDR3 coding DNA: TGTGCCAGCAGCGCGGGACAGGGGGCGGGAAACACCATATATTTT. Translating it yields CASSAGQGAGNTIYF.

The chain employs TRBV4-1 and TRBJ2-1; 10 nucleotides align to TRBD1. The V and J ends lost 3 bases and 1 base, in that order; junction bases with no gene match: 6. From germline, CDR1 is MGHRA and CDR2 YSYEKL. The CDR3 contains 17 residues. The DNA of the CDR3 is TGCGCCAGCAGCCACCTAGGACAGGGGGTATCCTACAATGAGCAGTTCTTC. It is translated as CASSHLGQGVSYNEQFF.

This clone was seen a few times. V usage is TRBV5-6 and J usage is TRBJ1-1; D gene ambiguous. CDR1 and CDR2 from the germline V gene are SGHDT and YYEEEE. The CDR3 has 14 residues. V shed 2 bases and J shed 0 bases, with 8 bases lying between them. The CDR3 loop reads CASSFGNMNTEAFF. In DNA, the CDR3 is TGTGCCAGCAGCTTCGGTAATATGAACACTGAAGCTTTCTTT.

This chain joins TRBV19 and TRBJ2-1, with 9 bases identical to TRBD1. The CDR3 consists of 15 residues. Germline lookup yields CDR1 LNHDA and CDR2 SQIVND (reference sequence). The junction had 9 bases not matched to a gene; V was cut back by 6 bases and J by 6 bases. CDR3 in DNA: TGTGCCAGTAGCTCGGGACAGGGACTCCTCAATGAGCAGTTCTTC. Amino acids: CASSSGQGLLNEQFF.

J is TRBJ2-3 and V is TRBV19; 10 bases are shared with TRBD1. J lost 5 bases, V lost 7 bases, and 12 bases had no gene match. The CDR3 is 16 residues long. Germline V gene data show CDR1 as LNHDA and CDR2 as SQIVND (reference sequence). The CDR3, as DNA: TGTGCCAGTATTAGGACAGGGGGGAGCATTCAAGATACGCAGTATTTT. This translates into CASIRTGGSIQDTQYF. Supplemented by reference TRBV19 and TRBJ2-3, the full variable domain reads DGGITQSPKYLFRKEGQNVTLSCEQNLNHDAMYWYRQDPGQGLRLIYYSQIVNDFQKGDIAEGYSVSREKKESFPLTVTSAQKNPTAFYLCASIRTGGSIQDTQYFGPGTRLTVL.

V is TRBV5-1 and J is TRBJ2-3; possible D gene TRBD1, 5 bases. This CDR3 comprises 13 residues. The germline V and J ends were trimmed by 6 bases and 0 bases, with 8 bases remaining between them. Germline CDR1 reads SGHRS; CDR2 reads YFSETQ. The chain's CDR3 is CASTTGSTDTQYF. In DNA form, the CDR3 reads TGCGCCAGCACAACAGGCAGCACAGATACGCAGTATTTT.

The chain recombines TRBV7-6 with TRBJ1-2; TRBD1 might be the D (6 bases). CDR1 and CDR2 from the germline V gene are SGHVS and FNYEAQ. Trimming shortened V by 5 bases and J by 4 bases, and 14 bases separated the two germline ends. The CDR3 loop spans 14 amino acids. The CDR3 sequence is CASSTGQPTYGYTF. The CDR3 DNA reads TGTGCCAGCAGCACCGGACAGCCTACCTATGGCTACACCTTC.

This clone was counted once. The chain links TRBV4-2 to TRBJ2-7, with 12 bases that match TRBD1. The CDR3 is 16 amino acids. CDR1 and CDR2 from the germline V gene are LGHNA and YNFKEQ. Trimming at V came to 4 bases and at J to 6 bases, leaving 10 bases not matched to a gene. This chain's CDR3 is CASSPYPGTGGGEQYF. CDR3 DNA: TGTGCCAGCAGCCCTTACCCCGGGACAGGGGGCGGCGAGCAGTACTTC.

V and J are TRBV23-1 and TRBJ1-1, with 7 bases fitting TRBD1. TRBV23-1 is an open reading frame, and its role is uncertain. The CDR3 is 15 amino acids. Germline trimming cut 2 bases from V and 1 base from J; bases unmatched to any gene: 4. CDR3 nucleotide sequence: TGCGCCAGCAGTCAAGGAACAGGGGCGAACACTGAAGCTTTCTTT. It yields the protein CASSQGTGANTEAFF.

V usage is TRBV7-2 and J usage is TRBJ2-1, with 8 bases matching TRBD1. The CDR3 sequence is 14 residues long. Germline CDR1 is SGHTA and CDR2 is FQGNSA. After removal of 5 bases from V and 4 bases from J, the junction contained 4 bases not matched to a gene. This CDR3 is CASSRTGFYNEQFF. DNA of the CDR3: TGTGCCAGCAGCAGGACAGGGTTTTACAATGAGCAGTTCTTC. Together with reference TRBV7-2 and TRBJ2-1, the CDR3 gives the full variable domain: GAGVSQSPSNKVTEKGKDVELRCDPISGHTALYWYRQSLGQGLEFLIYFQGNSAPDKSGLPSDRFSAERTGGSVSTLTIQRTQQEDSAVYLCASSRTGFYNEQFFGPGTRLTVL.

Here the CDR3 DNA reads TGCGCCAGCAGCCAAGATCCCCGGTTCTCCTATAATTCACCCCTCCACTTT. Encoded protein: CASSQDPRFSYNSPLHF. The chain links TRBV4-1 to TRBJ1-6, with D hard to call. Germline V CDR1 and CDR2: MGHRA, YSYEKL. The CDR3 length is 17 residues. Trimming left V 0 bases short and J 0 bases short, with 9 bases between.

This clone was seen just once. The chain links TRBV7-2 to TRBJ2-2; TRBD1 aligns across 7 bases. The trim removed 1 base at V and 7 bases at J, leaving 6 bases unmatched. The V gene's germline CDR1 is SGHTA and CDR2 FQGNSA. This CDR3 spans 15 amino acids. CDR3 bases: TGTGCCAGCAGCTTAGTACCACAGGGGCACGGGGAGCTGTTTTTT. This codes for CASSLVPQGHGELFF.

This clone was counted once. The V gene is TRBV12-3 or TRBV12-4, the J gene TRBJ2-7, with D tentatively TRBD2 (6 bases). CDR3 length: 12 residues. V lost 7 bases to trimming and J lost 6 bases, with 13 bases between them. The CDR3 sequence: CASTLRRAEQYF. The CDR3 DNA sequence: TGTGCCAGCACTCTTAGGAGGGCCGAGCAGTACTTC.

The V gene is TRBV15, the J gene TRBJ2-4; 7 nucleotides agree with TRBD1. The CDR3 loop spans 22 amino acids. Germline assignment: CDR1 LNHNV and CDR2 YYDKDF (reference sequence). J was trimmed by 0 bases and V by 1 base; bases with no gene match: 21. For the CDR3, the DNA is TGTGCCACCAGCAGAGCCTCCTTCGGACAGGCGATATCGAACCTAGCCAAAAACATTCAGTACTTC. It yields the protein CATSRASFGQAISNLAKNIQYF. The whole variable domain, remainder taken from reference TRBV15 and TRBJ2-4, is DAMVIQNPRYQVTQFGKPVTLSCSQTLNHNVMYWYQQKSSQAPKLLFHYYDKDFNNEADTPDNFQSRRPNTSFCFLDIRSPGLGDTAMYLCATSRASFGQAISNLAKNIQYFGAGTRLSVL.

This chain links TRBV7-9 with TRBJ1-1; D may be TRBD1 (6 bases). With 4 bases removed from V and 5 bases from J, the gap between germline ends came to 8 bases. This CDR3 has 12 residues. CDR1 SEHNR and CDR2 FQNEAQ come from the germline V gene (reference sequence). The CDR3 nucleotides are TGTGCCAGCAGCTCACAGGGAACTGAAGCTTTCTTT. Its protein is CASSSQGTEAFF. Based on the CDR3 plus reference TRBV7-9 and TRBJ1-1, the full variable domain is DTGVSQNPRHKITKRGQNVTFRCDPISEHNRLYWYRQTLGQGPEFLTYFQNEAQLEKSRLLSDRFSAERPKGSFSTLEIQRTEQGDSAMYLCASSSQGTEAFFGQGTRLTVV.

This clone was seen a single time. The chain couples TRBV19 to TRBJ1-5; 7 bases align to TRBD1. With V trimmed by 7 bases and J by 3 bases, 6 bases remained unmatched. CDR3 size: 14 residues. Germline V CDR1 and CDR2: LNHDA, SQIVND (reference sequence). CDR3 amino acids: CASTTDRANQPQHF. CDR3 DNA: TGTGCCAGTACCACCGACAGGGCCAATCAGCCCCAGCATTTT.

The CDR3 DNA follows: TGTGCCAGCAGCTCCACCCTATCGGGGGGGGGAAATCAGTACTTC. Translating gives CASSSTLSGGGNQYF. This chain joins TRBV11-2 and TRBJ2-4; 8 nucleotides agree with TRBD2. There are 15 residues in the CDR3. V trimming: 4 bases; J trimming: 12 bases; junction bases outside the gene matches: 14. CDR1 and CDR2 from the germline V gene are SGHAT and FQNNGV.

This chain uses TRBV7-2 with TRBJ2-3, with 10 bases lining up with TRBD2. The CDR3 runs to 16 residues. The V gene's germline CDR1 is SGHTA and CDR2 FQGNSA. V shed 0 bases, J shed 1 base, and the junction held 1 base outside the gene matches. The CDR3 sequence is CASSLAGTSGTDTQYF. The CDR3 DNA reads TGTGCCAGCAGCTTAGCTGGGACTAGCGGCACAGATACGCAGTATTTT. Looking up the rest from reference TRBV7-2 and TRBJ2-3 gives the full variable domain: GAGVSQSPSNKVTEKGKDVELRCDPISGHTALYWYRQSLGQGLEFLIYFQGNSAPDKSGLPSDRFSAERTGGSVSTLTIQRTQQEDSAVYLCASSLAGTSGTDTQYFGPGTRLTVL.

The chain is built from TRBV12-3 or TRBV12-4 and TRBJ1-5; TRBD1 agrees at 8 bases. This CDR3 has 13 residues. The V gene end was trimmed by 8 bases and the J gene end by 3 bases; junction bases not matched to a gene: 3. CDR3 amino acids: CASGTGYNQPQHF. CDR3 in DNA: TGTGCCAGCGGGACAGGCTACAATCAGCCCCAGCATTTT.

The chain joins TRBV21-1 to TRBJ2-2; TRBD2 is the table's D call and was not checked against the DNA. TRBV21-1 is a recognized pseudogene. This CDR3 region has 15 residues. The CDR3 reads CATLFGGSNTGELFF. Written as DNA, the CDR3 is TGTGCCACCCTCTTCGGGGGGAGTAACACCGGGGAGCTGTTTTTT.